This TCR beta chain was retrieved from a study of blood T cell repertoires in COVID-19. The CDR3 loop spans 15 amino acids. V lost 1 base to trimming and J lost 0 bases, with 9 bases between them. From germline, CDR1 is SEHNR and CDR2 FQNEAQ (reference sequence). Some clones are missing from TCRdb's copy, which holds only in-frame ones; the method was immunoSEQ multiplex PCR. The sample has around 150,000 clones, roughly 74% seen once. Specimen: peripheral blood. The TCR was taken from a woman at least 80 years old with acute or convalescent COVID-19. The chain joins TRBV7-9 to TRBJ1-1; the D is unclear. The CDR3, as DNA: TGTGCCAGCAGCTTAGTAGCTGGATTGAACACTGAAGCTTTCTTT. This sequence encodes CASSLVAGLNTEAFF.